The clone carrying this T cell receptor (beta chain) was observed a handful of times. Its antigen remains unidentified. This record comes from a study of vaccination and CD4 T cells after COVID-19. The wider study: Convalescent individuals numbered four females and six males, two being Hispanic.

CDR1 is DFQATT, CDR2 SNEGSKA, per germline (reference sequence). The length of the CDR3 is 10 residues. V was cut by 3 bases and J by 10 bases, with 7 bases left in between. The study's findings and limits: SARS-CoV-2-reactive clonotypes rose nonsignificantly, with the median going from approximately 21 to 40.

With the Oncomine TCR Beta short-read assay, DNA from cultured CD4+ T cells was sequenced. TCRdb fed the PCR reads into MiXCR, producing one record per CDR3 protein. Of about 14,000 distinct CDR3 sequences listed, 41% were seen once; the top ten hold 7.5% to 10%. Specified treatment: roughly ten-day PBMC culture with coronavirus spike peptide pools or control peptides (ViraFEST assay). Using peptide pools, antigen-specific T cells were expanded in ViraFEST before TCRs were sequenced. The positive PCR dates, which preceded the US Alpha, Beta and Delta variants, fell between March and December 2020. The clonotype was recovered from a human donor who had recovered from COVID-19. The genes are TRBV20-1 and TRBJ2-1; no reliable D call. The sequencing used CD4+ T cells from blood, cultured in vitro, collected after SARS-CoV-2 vaccination. CDR3 DNA sequence: TGCAGTGCTAGCCATGAAGAGCAGTTCTTC. Translation: CSASHEEQFF.